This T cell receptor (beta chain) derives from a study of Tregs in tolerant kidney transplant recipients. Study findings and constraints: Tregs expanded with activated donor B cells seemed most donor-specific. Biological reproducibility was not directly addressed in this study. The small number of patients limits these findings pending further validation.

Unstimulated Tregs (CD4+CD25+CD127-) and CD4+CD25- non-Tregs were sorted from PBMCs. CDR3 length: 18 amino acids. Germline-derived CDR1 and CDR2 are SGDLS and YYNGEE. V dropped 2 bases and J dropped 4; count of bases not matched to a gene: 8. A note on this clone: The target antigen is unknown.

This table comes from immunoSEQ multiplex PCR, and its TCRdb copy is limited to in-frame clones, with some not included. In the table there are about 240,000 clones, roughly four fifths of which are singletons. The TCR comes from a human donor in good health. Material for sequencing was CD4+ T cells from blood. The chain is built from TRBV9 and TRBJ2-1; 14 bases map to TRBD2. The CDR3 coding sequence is TGTGCCAGCAGCGTGACTTGGACTAGCGGGAGGCTTTACAATGAGCAGTTCTTC. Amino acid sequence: CASSVTWTSGRLYNEQFF.